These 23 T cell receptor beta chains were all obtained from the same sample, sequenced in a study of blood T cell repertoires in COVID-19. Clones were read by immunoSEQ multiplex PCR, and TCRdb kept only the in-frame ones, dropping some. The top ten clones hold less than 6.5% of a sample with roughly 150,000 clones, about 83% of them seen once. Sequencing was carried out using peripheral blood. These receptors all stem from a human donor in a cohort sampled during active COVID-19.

The CDR3 protein is CASSTRRLAGRSTDTQYF. The CDR3 region has the DNA TGTGCCAGCAGTACCCGAAGACTAGCGGGGAGGAGCACAGATACGCAGTATTTT. The chain couples TRBV6-2 or TRBV6-3 to TRBJ2-3; the match to TRBD2 covers 11 bases. The CDR3 totals 18 residues. After removal of 5 bases from V and 0 bases from J, the junction contained 10 bases not matched to a gene. CDR1 is MNHEY, CDR2 SVGEGT, per germline.

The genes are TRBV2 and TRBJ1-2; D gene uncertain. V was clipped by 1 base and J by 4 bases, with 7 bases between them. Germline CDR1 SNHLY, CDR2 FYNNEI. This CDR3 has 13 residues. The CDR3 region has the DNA TGTGCCAGCAGTGAAGGGAGAATCTATGGCTACACCTTC. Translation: CASSEGRIYGYTF.

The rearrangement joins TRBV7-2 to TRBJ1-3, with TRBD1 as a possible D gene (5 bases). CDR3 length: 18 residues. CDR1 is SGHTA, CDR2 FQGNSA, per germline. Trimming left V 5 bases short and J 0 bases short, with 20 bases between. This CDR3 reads CASSPPLGRTSSGNTIYF. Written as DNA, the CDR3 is TGTGCCAGCAGCCCGCCGTTGGGGAGGACAAGCTCTGGAAACACCATATATTTT.

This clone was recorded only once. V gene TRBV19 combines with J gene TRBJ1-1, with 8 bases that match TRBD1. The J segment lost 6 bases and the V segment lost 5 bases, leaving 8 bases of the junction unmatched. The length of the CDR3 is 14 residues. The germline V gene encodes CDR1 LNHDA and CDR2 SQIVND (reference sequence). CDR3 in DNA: TGTGCCAGTAGTGCGCCGACAGGGGTGGCTGAAGCTTTCTTT. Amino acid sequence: CASSAPTGVAEAFF. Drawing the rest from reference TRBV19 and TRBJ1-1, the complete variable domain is DGGITQSPKYLFRKEGQNVTLSCEQNLNHDAMYWYRQDPGQGLRLIYYSQIVNDFQKGDIAEGYSVSREKKESFPLTVTSAQKNPTAFYLCASSAPTGVAEAFFGQGTRLTVV.

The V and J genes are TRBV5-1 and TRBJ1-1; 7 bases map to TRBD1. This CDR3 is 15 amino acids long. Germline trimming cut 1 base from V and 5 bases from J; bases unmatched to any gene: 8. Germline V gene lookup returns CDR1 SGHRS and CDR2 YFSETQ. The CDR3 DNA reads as TGCGCCAGCAGCTTGAGGCCAGGGGGTCAAACTGAAGCTTTCTTT. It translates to CASSLRPGGQTEAFF.

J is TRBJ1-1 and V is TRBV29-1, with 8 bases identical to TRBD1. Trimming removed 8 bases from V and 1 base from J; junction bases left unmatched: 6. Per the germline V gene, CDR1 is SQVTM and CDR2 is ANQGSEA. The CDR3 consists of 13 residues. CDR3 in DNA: TGCAGCTACCAGGGGGCCAGGAACACTGAAGCTTTCTTT. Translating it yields CSYQGARNTEAFF.

For the CDR3, the DNA is TGCAGCGTTCGGCGGGGAACCTACAATGAGCAGTTCTTC. This encodes CSVRRGTYNEQFF. The J gene is TRBJ2-1, the V gene TRBV29-1; maybe TRBD2 (6 bases). CDR3 length: 13 residues. V gave up 5 bases and J gave up 2 bases, with 10 bases separating them. The germline CDR1 and CDR2 sequences are SQVTM and ANQGSEA.

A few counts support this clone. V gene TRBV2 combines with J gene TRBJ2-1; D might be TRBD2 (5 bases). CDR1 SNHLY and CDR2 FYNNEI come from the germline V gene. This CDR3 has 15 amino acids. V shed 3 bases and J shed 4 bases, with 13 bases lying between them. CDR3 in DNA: TGTGCCAGCAGTGAGATACAGAGGGAGTACAATGAGCAGTTCTTC. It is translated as CASSEIQREYNEQFF.

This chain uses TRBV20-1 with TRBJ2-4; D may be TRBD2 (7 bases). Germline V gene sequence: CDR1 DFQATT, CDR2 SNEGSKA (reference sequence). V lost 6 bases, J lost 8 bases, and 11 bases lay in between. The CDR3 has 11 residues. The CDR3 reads CSAGGPDIQYF. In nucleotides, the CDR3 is TGCAGTGCGGGGGGGCCGGACATTCAGTACTTC.

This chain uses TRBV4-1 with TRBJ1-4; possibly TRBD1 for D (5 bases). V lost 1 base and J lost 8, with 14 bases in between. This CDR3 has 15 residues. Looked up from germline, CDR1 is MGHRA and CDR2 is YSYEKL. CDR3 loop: CASSQASRATEKLFF. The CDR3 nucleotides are TGCGCCAGCAGCCAAGCTTCCAGGGCGACGGAAAAACTGTTTTTT.

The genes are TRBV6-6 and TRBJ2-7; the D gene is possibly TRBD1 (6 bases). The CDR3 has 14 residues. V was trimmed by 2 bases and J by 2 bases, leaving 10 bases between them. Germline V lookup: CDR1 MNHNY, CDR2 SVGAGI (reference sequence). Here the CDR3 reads CASSYPGHTYEQYF. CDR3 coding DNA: TGTGCCAGCAGTTACCCGGGACACACCTACGAGCAGTACTTC.

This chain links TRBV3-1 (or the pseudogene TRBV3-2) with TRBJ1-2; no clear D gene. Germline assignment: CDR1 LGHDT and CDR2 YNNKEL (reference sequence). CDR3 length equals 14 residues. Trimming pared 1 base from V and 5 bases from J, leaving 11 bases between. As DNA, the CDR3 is TGTGCCAGCAGCCAAGTACTGCCTGTTTATGGCTACACCTTC. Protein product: CASSQVLPVYGYTF.

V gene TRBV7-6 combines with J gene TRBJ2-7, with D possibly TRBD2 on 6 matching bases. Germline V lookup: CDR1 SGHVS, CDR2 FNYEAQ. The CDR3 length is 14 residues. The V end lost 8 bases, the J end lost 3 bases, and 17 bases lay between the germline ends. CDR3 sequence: CASSPGIGGYEQYF. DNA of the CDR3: TGTGCCAGCTCCCCGGGTATCGGGGGCTACGAGCAGTACTTC.

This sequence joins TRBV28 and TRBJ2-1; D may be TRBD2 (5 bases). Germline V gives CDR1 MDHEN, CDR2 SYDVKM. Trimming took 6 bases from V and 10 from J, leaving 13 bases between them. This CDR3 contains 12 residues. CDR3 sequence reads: CASRASGGEQFF. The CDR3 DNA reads TGTGCCAGCAGGGCCAGCGGAGGAGAGCAGTTCTTC.

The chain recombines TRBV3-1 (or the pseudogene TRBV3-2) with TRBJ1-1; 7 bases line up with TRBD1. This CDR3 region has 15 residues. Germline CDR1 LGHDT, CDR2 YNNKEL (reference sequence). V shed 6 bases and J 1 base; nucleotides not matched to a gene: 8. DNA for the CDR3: TGTGCCAGCAGAGGACAGGAGGCAGAGAACACTGAAGCTTTCTTT. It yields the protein CASRGQEAENTEAFF.

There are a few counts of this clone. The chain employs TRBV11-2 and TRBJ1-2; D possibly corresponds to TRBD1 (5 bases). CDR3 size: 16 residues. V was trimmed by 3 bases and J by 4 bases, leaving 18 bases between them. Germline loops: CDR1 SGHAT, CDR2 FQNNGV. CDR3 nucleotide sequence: TGTGCCAGCAGCTTCCTTAAATCCAGTGGGGCCTATGGCTACACCTTC. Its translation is CASSFLKSSGAYGYTF.

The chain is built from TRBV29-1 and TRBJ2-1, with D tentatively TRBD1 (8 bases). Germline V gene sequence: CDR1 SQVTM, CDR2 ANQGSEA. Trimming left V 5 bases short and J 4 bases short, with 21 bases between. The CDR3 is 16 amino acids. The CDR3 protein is CSVIQGVAGPYNEQFF. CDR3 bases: TGCAGCGTTATACAGGGGGTAGCGGGCCCTTACAATGAGCAGTTCTTC.

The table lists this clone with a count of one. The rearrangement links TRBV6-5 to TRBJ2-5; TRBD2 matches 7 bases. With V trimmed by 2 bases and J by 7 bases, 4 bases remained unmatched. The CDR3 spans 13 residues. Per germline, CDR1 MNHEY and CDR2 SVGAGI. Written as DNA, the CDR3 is TGTGCCAGCAGTTACGGCCCGGGGGGGACCCAGTACTTC. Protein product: CASSYGPGGTQYF.

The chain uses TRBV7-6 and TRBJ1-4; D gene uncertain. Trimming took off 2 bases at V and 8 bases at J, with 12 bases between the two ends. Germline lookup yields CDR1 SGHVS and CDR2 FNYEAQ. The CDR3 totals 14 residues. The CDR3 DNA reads TGTGCCAGCAGCTTAAGGGCGGGGAAGGAAAAACTGTTTTTT. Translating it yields CASSLRAGKEKLFF. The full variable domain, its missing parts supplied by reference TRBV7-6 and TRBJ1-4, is GAGVSQSPRYKVTKRGQDVALRCDPISGHVSLYWYRQALGQGPEFLTYFNYEAQQDKSGLPNDRFSAERPEGSISTLTIQRTEQRDSAMYRCASSLRAGKEKLFFGSGTQLSVL.

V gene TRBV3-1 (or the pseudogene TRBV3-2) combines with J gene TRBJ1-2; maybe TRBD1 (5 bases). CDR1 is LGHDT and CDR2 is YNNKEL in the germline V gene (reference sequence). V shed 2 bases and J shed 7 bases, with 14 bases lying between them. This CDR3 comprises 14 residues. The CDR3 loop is CASSQFGQGGGYTF. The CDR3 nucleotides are TGTGCCAGCAGCCAATTCGGTCAGGGAGGTGGCTACACCTTC.

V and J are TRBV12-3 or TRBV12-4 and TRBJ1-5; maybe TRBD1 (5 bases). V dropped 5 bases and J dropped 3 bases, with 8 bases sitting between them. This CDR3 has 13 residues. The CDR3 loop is CASSAGYNQPQHF. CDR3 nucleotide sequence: TGTGCCAGCAGTGCAGGGTACAATCAGCCCCAGCATTTT.

The CDR3 loop reads CACQGFREKLFF. For the CDR3, the DNA is TGTGCCTGCCAGGGGTTTAGGGAAAAACTGTTTTTT. This sequence joins TRBV30 and TRBJ1-4, with D tentatively TRBD1 (6 bases). V lost 6 bases and J 8 bases, leaving 13 bases between the germline ends. The germline V gene encodes CDR1 GTSNPN and CDR2 SVGIG (reference sequence). The CDR3 totals 12 residues. The whole variable domain, filled in from reference TRBV30 and TRBJ1-4, reads SQTIHQWPATLVQPVGSPLSLECTVEGTSNPNLYWYRQAAGRGLQLLFYSVGIGQISSEVPQNLSASRPQDRQFILSSKKLLLSDSGFYLCACQGFREKLFFGSGTQLSVL.

The CDR3 DNA follows: TGCAGCGTCACTATTGGACTAGCGGGAGGTCACCAAGAGACCCAGTACTTC. This codes for CSVTIGLAGGHQETQYF. V is TRBV29-1 and J is TRBJ2-5, with 14 bases matching TRBD2. With V trimmed by 6 bases and J by 0 bases, 9 bases remained unmatched. This CDR3 has 17 amino acids. The germline gives CDR1 SQVTM, CDR2 ANQGSEA.